The source of this T cell receptor beta chain is a study of cytotoxic CD8 clonotypes in ibrutinib-treated CLL. For this clone: Its target is not known.

J was trimmed by 3 bases and V by 6 bases; bases with no gene match: 11. The CDR3 has 16 residues. The germline V gene encodes CDR1 MNHEY and CDR2 SMNVEV (reference sequence). Clones were read by immunoSEQ multiplex PCR, and TCRdb kept only the in-frame ones, dropping some. The table shows some 47,000 clones, with about three fifths occurring only once. Study-level points and caveats: A rise in clonality was seen at ibrutinib response, and a fall back toward baseline was seen at progression.

Specimen: PBMCs, collected after 24 months of ibrutinib treatment. The V call is TRBV27, the J call TRBJ2-1, with TRBD1 identical over 7 bases. This sequence originates from a human donor with chronic lymphocytic leukemia. CDR3 DNA: TGTGCCAGCAGCTTAGGGAGAGGGGGCTTCTACAATGAGCAGTTCTTC. Amino acids: CASSLGRGGFYNEQFF.